One sample yielded the 26 T cell receptor beta chains listed below, sequenced in a study of cytomegalovirus exposure and HLA in healthy donors. Vbeta (60) and Jbeta (13) primers were used in the PCR. Produced via immunoSEQ multiplex PCR; TCRdb's table is partial and in-frame only. This repertoire includes approximately 79,000 clones. Input material: PBMCs. Receptors originate from a man aged 35 to 55 in good health and CMV-seronegative.

Regarding this clone: The same CDR3 can be traced to other DNA sequences in this sample. J is TRBJ2-7 and V is TRBV11-2; 9 bases are a match to TRBD2. The CDR3 extends over 14 amino acids. V dropped 0 bases and J dropped 4; count of bases not matched to a gene: 1. CDR1 is SGHAT and CDR2 is FQNNGV in the germline V gene. The DNA of the CDR3 is TGTGCCAGCAGCTTAGAAGCGGGAGGTTACGAGCAGTACTTC. Protein: CASSLEAGGYEQYF.

This chain uses TRBV5-8 with TRBJ2-7; 11 bases are shared with TRBD1. The V and J ends lost 4 bases and 4 bases, in that order; junction bases with no gene match: 16. CDR1 SGHTS and CDR2 YDEGEE come from the germline V gene. This CDR3 has 18 residues. CDR3 nucleotide sequence: TGTGCCAGCAGCCACGCCCCGGACAGGGGGCTATTCAGTTACGAGCAGTACTTC. Amino acids: CASSHAPDRGLFSYEQYF.

V usage is TRBV6-5 and J usage is TRBJ1-2, with 10 bases lining up with TRBD1. This CDR3 spans 14 amino acids. Per germline, CDR1 MNHEY and CDR2 SVGAGI. V was clipped by 8 bases and J by 5 bases; unmatched bases: 8. CDR3 amino acids: CASLPGTGEYGYTF. As DNA, the CDR3 is TGTGCCAGCTTGCCAGGGACAGGGGAATATGGCTACACCTTC.

The DNA for the CDR3 is TGTGCCAGCAGTTTCTTGGAAAAATTAGCTAGCACATGGAGCTACGAGCAGTACTTC. Its translation is CASSFLEKLASTWSYEQYF. The rearrangement joins TRBV28 to TRBJ2-7; a possible D gene is TRBD2 (5 bases). Per the germline V gene, CDR1 is MDHEN and CDR2 is SYDVKM. The CDR3 length is 19 residues. The V and J ends lost 3 bases and 3 bases respectively, with 27 bases between them.

The chain combines TRBV4-1 with TRBJ2-5; maybe TRBD2 (5 bases). Germline loops: CDR1 MGHRA, CDR2 YSYEKL. The germline V and J ends were trimmed by 1 base and 2 bases, with 8 bases remaining between them. This CDR3 region has 14 residues. CDR3 bases: TGCGCCAGCAGCCAAGTGGAGGCTCAAGAGACCCAGTACTTC. This translates into CASSQVEAQETQYF.

This rearrangement joins TRBV13 to TRBJ1-1; D is ambiguous. Trimming took 1 base from V and 0 from J, leaving 12 bases between them. The CDR3 is 16 amino acids. The germline CDR1 and CDR2 sequences are PRHDT and FYEKMQ (reference sequence). The CDR3 protein is CASSLVLARLNTEAFF. In nucleotides, the CDR3 is TGTGCCAGCAGCTTAGTTCTGGCACGATTGAACACTGAAGCTTTCTTT.

The chain recombines TRBV15 with TRBJ1-4; D call uncertain. Germline values: CDR1 LNHNV, CDR2 YYDKDF (reference sequence). Trimming took 0 bases from V and 4 from J, leaving 21 bases between them. This CDR3 region has 19 residues. The CDR3 is CATSRENGLRGYYNEKLFF. In nucleotides, the CDR3 is TGTGCCACCAGCAGAGAAAATGGTTTGCGAGGCTATTATAATGAAAAACTGTTTTTT.

The V and J genes are TRBV18 and TRBJ1-4; tentative D call: TRBD1 (6 bases). The CDR3 totals 15 residues. Germline CDR1 KGHSH, CDR2 LQKENI. Deletions cut 2 bases from V and 14 bases from J, with 21 bases between. CDR3 loop: CASSPKQGRDTGLFF. In DNA form, the CDR3 reads TGTGCCAGCTCACCAAAACAGGGTCGAGATACAGGTCTGTTTTTT.

The chain carries TRBV27 and TRBJ2-3; 14 bases fit TRBD2. The trim removed 2 bases at V and 0 bases at J, leaving 10 bases unmatched. The CDR3 is 20 amino acids. Germline V CDR1 and CDR2: MNHEY, SMNVEV (reference sequence). The CDR3 loop is CASSLEYGTSGGGSTDTQYF. DNA for the CDR3: TGTGCCAGCAGTTTAGAGTATGGGACTAGCGGGGGTGGGAGCACAGATACGCAGTATTTT.

The V call is TRBV4-1, the J call TRBJ2-1, with 10 nucleotides matching TRBD1. With 0 bases clipped from V and 8 bases from J, the junction kept 10 bases outside the gene matches. Germline CDR1 and CDR2: MGHRA and YSYEKL. The CDR3 runs to 17 residues. The CDR3 sequence: CASSQDPPLTGGDEQFF. CDR3 nucleotides: TGCGCCAGCAGCCAAGATCCACCCCTGACAGGGGGCGATGAGCAGTTCTTC.

J is TRBJ2-3 and V is TRBV21-1; the table's D call, TRBD2, has no DNA check behind it. TRBV21-1 is described as a pseudogene. The CDR3 is made up of 19 amino acids. In DNA form, the CDR3 reads TGTGCCAGCAGCAAAGCGCTTTGGTACTCGCGGGAGTATCCAGATACGCAGTATTTT. This codes for CASSKALWYSREYPDTQYF.

DNA for the CDR3: TGTGCCGGGGAAGCGGGCGGGACAGACAAGCAGTACTTC. Protein product: CAGEAGGTDKQYF. V usage is TRBV6-1 and J usage is TRBJ2-7, with D possibly matching TRBD1 (7 bases). CDR1 and CDR2 (germline): MNHNS, SASEGT. Trimming took 11 bases from V and 8 from J, leaving 22 bases between them. The CDR3 spans 13 residues.

This sequence joins TRBV10-1 and TRBJ2-1; TRBD1 matches 7 bases. Unmatched junction bases numbered 5, after V lost 0 bases and J lost 6 bases. CDR1 and CDR2 from the germline V gene are WNHNN and SYGVQD (reference sequence). The CDR3 contains 15 residues. CDR3 nucleotides: TGCGCCAGCAGTGAGTCCGGGCGACAGGGCAATGAGCAGTTCTTC. Translated: CASSESGRQGNEQFF.

As concerns this clone: Because it lacks the conserved phenylalanine or tryptophan at the end, this CDR3 is likely a read error. It is unclear where the CDR3 begins or ends on the DNA, so no DNA is shown, and the CDR3 is as TCRdb lists it. This chain connects TRBV15 to TRBJ1-4. Germline V lookup: CDR1 LNHNV, CDR2 YYDKDF (reference sequence). The CDR3 length is 15 residues, termini included. The CDR3 spells CATSSVTGSSSGGCR.

This chain joins TRBV4-3 and TRBJ2-1; TRBD2 matches at 14 bases. The CDR3 spans 16 residues. Trimming removed 4 bases from V and 3 bases from J; junction bases left unmatched: 2. CDR1 and CDR2 from the germline V gene are LGHNA and YSLEER. As DNA, the CDR3 is TGCGCCAGCAGCCTAGGACTAGCGGGGGGCTACAATGAGCAGTTCTTC. Protein sequence: CASSLGLAGGYNEQFF.

The chain links TRBV4-2 to TRBJ2-3; D perhaps matches TRBD2 (6 bases). This CDR3 is 17 amino acids long. CDR1 is LGHNA and CDR2 is YNFKEQ in the germline V gene. Between the trimmed V and J ends, which lost 5 bases and 2 bases, there was a span of 20 bases. DNA for the CDR3: TGTGCCAGCAGCTACCAAGTAACCGGGGGATTCACAGATACGCAGTATTTT. Its translation is CASSYQVTGGFTDTQYF.

CDR3 protein: CASSPGQGEPQHF. DNA for the CDR3: TGCGCCAGCAGCCCAGGACAGGGCGAGCCCCAGCATTTT. The chain uses TRBV5-1 and TRBJ1-5; 8 nucleotides match TRBD1. Germline V gives CDR1 SGHRS, CDR2 YFSETQ. This CDR3 is built from 13 residues. The ends lost 4 bases at V and 8 bases at J; junction bases unmatched: 5.

The rearrangement joins TRBV5-4 to TRBJ2-1, with 10 bases lining up with TRBD2. CDR3 size: 15 residues. Germline CDR1 reads SGHNT; CDR2 reads YYREEE (reference sequence). V was pared by 2 bases and J by 8 bases, with 7 bases of the junction left unmatched. The CDR3 sequence is CASSFVTSGLDEQFF. CDR3 coding DNA: TGTGCCAGCAGCTTCGTGACTAGCGGGCTGGATGAGCAGTTCTTC.

This rearrangement joins TRBV27 to TRBJ2-5; TRBD2 agrees at 11 bases. This CDR3 contains 15 residues. The V segment lost 6 bases and the J segment 5 bases; nucleotides outside the gene matches: 8. Germline V CDR1 and CDR2: MNHEY, SMNVEV (reference sequence). The CDR3 is CASRTTTSGEETQYF. The CDR3 DNA is TGTGCCAGCAGAACTACGACTAGCGGGGAGGAGACCCAGTACTTC.

V is TRBV9 and J is TRBJ2-7; the D is unclear. Germline-derived CDR1 and CDR2 are SGDLS and YYNGEE. The CDR3 consists of 13 residues. The germline V and J ends were trimmed by 0 bases and 2 bases, with 6 bases remaining between them. CDR3 bases: TGTGCCAGCAGCGTAGCGGAGACCTACGAGCAGTACTTC. Translation: CASSVAETYEQYF.

The CDR3 DNA sequence: TGTGCCAGCAGCTTCCCCAGGGGGACTGGAAACACCATATATTTT. As protein: CASSFPRGTGNTIYF. This chain uses TRBV7-2 with TRBJ1-3; 7 positions match TRBD1. The ends lost 3 bases at V and 2 bases at J; junction bases unmatched: 4. Germline values: CDR1 SGHTA, CDR2 FQGNSA. This CDR3 has 15 residues.

The chain carries TRBV7-8 and TRBJ1-1; D possibly corresponds to TRBD1 (5 bases). CDR1 is SGHVS, CDR2 FQNEAQ, per germline. CDR3 length: 15 amino acids. The V end was cut by 5 bases, the J end by 8 bases, with 21 bases between. The CDR3 region has the DNA TGTGCCAGCAGCCGCGGAGCAGGGTCCCCATTCGAAGCTTTCTTT. This sequence encodes CASSRGAGSPFEAFF.

V and J are TRBV5-1 and TRBJ1-2; 9 nucleotides match TRBD1. The germline V gene has CDR1 SGHRS and CDR2 YFSETQ. Trimming cost V 3 bases and J 4 bases; bases outside gene matches: 13. This CDR3 comprises 17 residues. The chain's CDR3 is CASSSGPGTGSSYGYTF. In DNA, the CDR3 is TGCGCCAGCAGCTCAGGGCCCGGGACAGGGTCTAGCTATGGCTACACCTTC.

The V call is TRBV4-3, the J call TRBJ2-4; 9 positions match TRBD2. In germline, CDR1 is LGHNA, CDR2 YSLEER. This CDR3 spans 19 amino acids. Trimming took 1 base from V and 3 from J; bases not matched to a gene: 13. Here the CDR3 reads CASSQVWLAGPTGKNIQYF. The CDR3, as DNA: TGCGCCAGCAGCCAAGTCTGGCTAGCGGGACCCACGGGCAAAAACATTCAGTACTTC.

As regards this clone: At one end the junction does not follow the germline gene, possibly because of a read error. This chain connects TRBV7-7 to TRBJ2-3; 15 nucleotides agree with TRBD2. Germline V gene sequence: CDR1 SSHAT, CDR2 FNYEAQ (reference sequence). This CDR3 comprises 17 residues. The CDR3 DNA sequence: TGTGCTAGCAGCCTGGGACTAGCGGGAGGTGTAGCAGATACGCAGTATTTT. Translating gives CASSLGLAGGVADTQYF.

This chain uses TRBV2 with TRBJ1-5; TRBD1 might be the D (5 bases). This CDR3 contains 13 residues. Germline V gene sequence: CDR1 SNHLY, CDR2 FYNNEI. V lost 2 bases to trimming and J lost 4 bases, with 6 bases between them. The CDR3 coding sequence is TGTGCCAGCAGTGAAAACAGGAATCAGCCCCAGCATTTT. Translating it yields CASSENRNQPQHF.